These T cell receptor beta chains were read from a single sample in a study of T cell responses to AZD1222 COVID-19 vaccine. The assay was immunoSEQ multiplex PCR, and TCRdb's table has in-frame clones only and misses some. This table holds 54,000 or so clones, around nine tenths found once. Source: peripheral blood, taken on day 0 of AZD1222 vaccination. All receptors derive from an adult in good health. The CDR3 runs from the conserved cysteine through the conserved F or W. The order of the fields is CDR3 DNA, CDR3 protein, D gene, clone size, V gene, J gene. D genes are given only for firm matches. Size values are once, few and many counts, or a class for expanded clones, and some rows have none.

CDR3 DNA: TGCGCCAGCAGTTTAGGGGGTGGAAACACTGAAGCTTTCTTT; CDR3 protein: CASSLGGGNTEAFF; D gene: -; clone size: -; V gene: TRBV5-1; J gene: TRBJ1-1
CDR3 DNA: TGTGCCAGCAGTTACACTGGCTCGAAGGGACCCTATGGCTACACCTTC; CDR3 protein: CASSYTGSKGPYGYTF; D gene: -; clone size: -; V gene: TRBV6-6; J gene: TRBJ1-2
CDR3 DNA: TGTGCCAGCAGCTCACGGACAGGGTATATCGAGACCCAGTACTTC; CDR3 protein: CASSSRTGYIETQYF; D gene: TRBD1; clone size: -; V gene: TRBV7-9; J gene: TRBJ2-5
CDR3 DNA: TGTGCCAGCAGGGTGGGGGGTCCGGTGAATGAGCAGTTCTTC; CDR3 protein: CASRVGGPVNEQFF; D gene: -; clone size: -; V gene: TRBV6-5; J gene: TRBJ2-1
CDR3 DNA: TGTGCCAGCTCACCCGGGACGGATGGCTACACCTTC; CDR3 protein: CASSPGTDGYTF; D gene: -; clone size: -; V gene: TRBV18; J gene: TRBJ1-2
CDR3 DNA: TGCAGTGCCAAAACCGGTAATGAGCAGTTCTTC; CDR3 protein: CSAKTGNEQFF; D gene: -; clone size: -; V gene: TRBV20-1; J gene: TRBJ2-1
CDR3 DNA: TGTGCCAGCAGTTTCGGGACAGCAACTAATGAAAAACTGTTTTTT; CDR3 protein: CASSFGTATNEKLFF; D gene: TRBD1; clone size: -; V gene: TRBV6-5; J gene: TRBJ1-4
CDR3 DNA: TGTGCCAGCAGTCGCTTCTATGGCTACACCTTC; CDR3 protein: CASSRFYGYTF; D gene: -; clone size: -; V gene: TRBV6-2/TRBV6-3; J gene: TRBJ1-2
CDR3 DNA: TGCGCCAGCGGAGGGGGTTCCCGACCGAGTATAGCCAAAAACATTCAGTACTTC; CDR3 protein: CASGGGSRPSIAKNIQYF; D gene: -; clone size: -; V gene: TRBV10-2; J gene: TRBJ2-4
CDR3 DNA: TGTGCCAGCAGTTCAACCCTAGCGAACTTCGCAGATACGCAGTATTTT; CDR3 protein: CASSSTLANFADTQYF; D gene: -; clone size: -; V gene: TRBV6-5; J gene: TRBJ2-3
CDR3 DNA: TGCGCCAGCAGCTTGGCCGGCCGAGACAGGGGAAACACCATATATTTT; CDR3 protein: CASSLAGRDRGNTIYF; D gene: -; clone size: -; V gene: TRBV5-1; J gene: TRBJ1-3
CDR3 DNA: TGTGCCGGGACCGGGACAGTTGGACTAGCGGGTGCAGGCGAGCAGTTCTTC; CDR3 protein: CAGTGTVGLAGAGEQFF; D gene: TRBD2; clone size: -; V gene: TRBV5-4; J gene: TRBJ2-1
CDR3 DNA: TGCGCCAGCAGCTTGAGTCTTAATTACGAGCAGTACTTC; CDR3 protein: CASSLSLNYEQYF; D gene: -; clone size: -; V gene: TRBV5-1; J gene: TRBJ2-7
CDR3 DNA: TGTGCCAGCAGCAGGGAGGGCCCTAATGAGCAGTTCTTC; CDR3 protein: CASSREGPNEQFF; D gene: TRBD2; clone size: once; V gene: TRBV5-4; J gene: TRBJ2-1
CDR3 DNA: TGTGCCAGCAGCATACAGGGCCAAGGAAACACCATATATTTT; CDR3 protein: CASSIQGQGNTIYF; D gene: -; clone size: few; V gene: TRBV5-4; J gene: TRBJ1-3
CDR3 DNA: TGTGCCAGCAGTTTTCGAGAGGCCTATGGCTACACCTTC; CDR3 protein: CASSFREAYGYTF; D gene: -; clone size: -; V gene: TRBV12-3/TRBV12-4; J gene: TRBJ1-2
CDR3 DNA: TGTGCCAGCTCACCCCGAGCGGGAGCTTCTGAGACCCAGTACTTC; CDR3 protein: CASSPRAGASETQYF; D gene: TRBD2; clone size: -; V gene: TRBV18; J gene: TRBJ2-5
CDR3 DNA: TGTGCCAGCAGAACCGCGACAGGGGGGAAAGAGACCCAGTACTTC; CDR3 protein: CASRTATGGKETQYF; D gene: TRBD1; clone size: once; V gene: TRBV11-1; J gene: TRBJ2-5
CDR3 DNA: TGTGCCACCAGTGGGGCAGGGGTATCTAGCAATCAGCCCCAGCATTTT; CDR3 protein: CATSGAGVSSNQPQHF; D gene: -; clone size: -; V gene: TRBV24-1; J gene: TRBJ1-5
CDR3 DNA: TGTGCCAGCAGTGTTTCTGGGAACAATCAGCCCCAGCATTTT; CDR3 protein: CASSVSGNNQPQHF; D gene: -; clone size: -; V gene: TRBV2; J gene: TRBJ1-5
CDR3 DNA: TGTGCCAGGCGTCGGACGTCTGCAGATACGCAGTATTTT; CDR3 protein: CARRRTSADTQYF; D gene: -; clone size: -; V gene: TRBV2; J gene: TRBJ2-3
CDR3 DNA: TGTGCCAGCTCAAGGGACAGGGGAGGAACTGAAGCTTTCTTT; CDR3 protein: CASSRDRGGTEAFF; D gene: TRBD1; clone size: -; V gene: TRBV18; J gene: TRBJ1-1
CDR3 DNA: TGTGCCAGCAGCTTGGGTCTGGGAACGCAGTATTTT; CDR3 protein: CASSLGLGTQYF; D gene: -; clone size: -; V gene: TRBV5-6; J gene: TRBJ2-3
CDR3 DNA: TGTGCCTCCCAAGGGGGGTCCATGGCGAACACTGAAGCTTTCTTT; CDR3 protein: CASQGGSMANTEAFF; D gene: -; clone size: -; V gene: TRBV19; J gene: TRBJ1-1